This entry describes one T cell receptor beta chain. This sample was included in a study of blood T cell repertoires in COVID-19. The data were produced by immunoSEQ multiplex PCR, yet TCRdb's version contains in-frame clones alone and is incomplete. The sample holds about 200,000 clones, over 80% seen once. The sample taken for sequencing was peripheral blood. The TCR comes from a man in his forties with acute or convalescent COVID-19.

Here the CDR3 DNA reads TGTGCCAGTAGTATCCAGCGGGGGCGGGATACGCAGTATTTT. It is translated as CASSIQRGRDTQYF. The chain links TRBV19 to TRBJ2-3, with 8 bases identical to TRBD2. In germline, CDR1 is LNHDA, CDR2 SQIVND (reference sequence). V dropped 3 bases and J dropped 6; count of bases not matched to a gene: 5. This CDR3 region has 14 residues.